Below, 8 T cell receptor beta chains from the same sample are listed, as sequenced in a study of T cells in Graves' hyperthyroidism and ophthalmopathy (dated by TCRdb to between 2019 and 2020). Library method: multiplex PCR. Sequencing instrument: Illumina HiSeq 2000. TCR beta CDR3 regions were amplified from RNA transcripts. The first round of RT-PCR for the TCR CDR3 was performed with the HTBI primer set and the Qiagen OneStep RT-PCR kit. TCRdb applied fastp at Q25 and MiXCR to the public reads, then kept only in-frame beta chains. Records with the same CDR3 protein are collapsed into one entry carrying the most frequent genes and DNA. The sample yields about 590,000 distinct CDR3 sequences; 15% to 19% were counted once. The ten largest clones take up about 7% of the sample. The sample comprised blood. These receptors were collected from a woman aged 25-40 years with Graves' hyperthyroidism.

This chain uses TRBV5-8 with TRBJ1-1, with D hard to call. Germline assignment: CDR1 SGHTS and CDR2 YDEGEE. This CDR3 spans 15 amino acids. The germline V and J ends were trimmed by 0 bases and 8 bases, with 17 bases remaining between them. The CDR3 DNA reads TGTGCCAGCAGCTTGGTGGGCAAGGAAGGGTCAGAAGCTTTCTTT. Its protein product is CASSLVGKEGSEAFF.

The chain carries TRBV20-1 and TRBJ2-2; no firm D call. The V end lost 6 bases, the J end lost 4 bases, and 12 bases lay between the germline ends. The CDR3 runs to 13 residues. In germline, CDR1 is DFQATT, CDR2 SNEGSKA (reference sequence). Written as DNA, the CDR3 is TGCAGTGCGGACCTTAGACGCACCGGGGAGCTGTTTTTT. Its protein is CSADLRRTGELFF.

The rearrangement joins TRBV10-3 to TRBJ1-3; tentatively, D is TRBD1 (6 bases). Germline CDR1 is ENHRY and CDR2 is SYGVKD. CDR3 size: 16 residues. The germline V and J ends were trimmed by 4 bases and 13 bases, with 26 bases remaining between them. As DNA, the CDR3 is TGTGCCATCAGTGCTCAACAGGGAGCGTCTAGCGGGAGGATATATTTT. Residues: CAISAQQGASSGRIYF.

This clonotype came up a few times. The gene calls are TRBV13 and TRBJ2-3, with D unclear. Trimming pared 3 bases from V and 3 bases from J, leaving 16 bases between. This CDR3 contains 16 residues. Germline-derived CDR1 and CDR2 are PRHDT and FYEKMQ (reference sequence). The CDR3 DNA sequence: TGTGCCAGCAGCTTTTTCCGAACGGCGAGAACAGATACGCAGTATTTT. Translated, it gives CASSFFRTARTDTQYF.

This clonotype was seen at least ten times. V and J are TRBV7-9 and TRBJ2-7; D is ambiguous. Germline V gene lookup returns CDR1 SEHNR and CDR2 FQNEAQ (reference sequence). The CDR3 extends over 12 amino acids. V dropped 7 bases and J dropped 4 bases, with 11 bases sitting between them. The CDR3 protein is CASTQDGYEQYF. CDR3 sequence (DNA): TGTGCCAGCACCCAGGACGGGTACGAGCAGTACTTC.

The chain carries TRBV5-6 and TRBJ2-5; D is possibly TRBD1 or TRBD2 (5 bases each). The CDR3 covers 16 residues. V shed 1 base and J shed 4 bases, with 17 bases lying between them. The germline V gene encodes CDR1 SGHDT and CDR2 YYEEEE. The CDR3 loop reads CASSLWGGLGLETQYF. The CDR3 DNA reads TGTGCCAGCAGCTTGTGGGGCGGGTTGGGGTTAGAGACCCAGTACTTC.

Turning to this clonotype: A read error may account for a junction end that differs from germline. The chain combines TRBV27 with TRBJ1-1; D possibly corresponds to TRBD1 (5 bases). This CDR3 comprises 13 residues. Germline loops: CDR1 MNHEY, CDR2 SMNVEV (reference sequence). The CDR3 DNA is TGTGTCAGCAGCCAACCCGGGGGGGGTGAAGCTTTCTTT. Amino acid sequence: CVSSQPGGGEAFF.

This clonotype was counted a few times. The chain joins TRBV6-6 to TRBJ1-2, with D hard to call. Per the germline V gene, CDR1 is MNHNY and CDR2 is SVGAGI (reference sequence). V gave up 2 bases and J gave up 3 bases, with 19 bases separating them. The CDR3 totals 17 residues. The CDR3 reads CASSYGPGFTEDYGYTF. CDR3 sequence (DNA): TGTGCCAGCAGTTACGGGCCCGGTTTCACAGAAGACTATGGCTACACCTTC.